Below, one T cell receptor beta chain is given with its context. This CDR3 is built from 16 residues. Germline V gene lookup returns CDR1 KGHSH and CDR2 LQKENI. Trimming removed 3 bases from V and 0 bases from J, with 11 bases in between. Profiling relied on immunoSEQ multiplex PCR, and the TCRdb table lists in-frame clones only, not all of them. The table shows about 12,000 clones, with 88% occurring only once. These data belong to a study of control samples from healthy donors and cancer patients. V usage is TRBV18 and J usage is TRBJ2-2; D not certain. The sequence came from a male donor with melanoma. What was sequenced was formalin-fixed, paraffin-embedded tissue. Here the CDR3 DNA reads TGTGCCAGCTCACCTATACGACGGACGAACACCGGGGAGCTGTTTTTT. This codes for CASSPIRRTNTGELFF. Full variable domain (rest looked up from reference TRBV18 and TRBJ2-2): NAGVMQNPRHLVRRRGQEARLRCSPMKGHSHVYWYRQLPEEGLKFMVYLQKENIIDESGMPKERFSAEFPKEGPSILRIQQVVRGDSAAYFCASSPIRRTNTGELFFGEGSRLTVL.